The clone carrying this T cell receptor beta chain was seen more than once but under ten times. The sample is drawn from a study of blood T cell repertoires in COVID-19. Study context: T cells, B-cell-depleted T cells, or PBMCs provided the cDNA or gDNA that served as material.

Assay: immunoSEQ multiplex PCR; the TCRdb copy retains only in-frame clones and omits some. The sample holds approximately 220,000 clones, 80% to 90% seen once. What was sequenced was peripheral blood. The TCR sequence derives from a woman between 35 and 50 years old with active or convalescent COVID-19.

Here the CDR3 reads CASSANRGPSTDTQYF. Here the CDR3 DNA reads TGTGCCAGTAGTGCGAACCGCGGCCCTAGCACAGATACGCAGTATTTT. The chain is built from TRBV19 and TRBJ2-3; D ambiguous. V shed 5 bases and J shed 0 bases, with 15 bases lying between them. The CDR3 contains 16 residues. Germline-derived CDR1 and CDR2 are LNHDA and SQIVND (reference sequence).